The next 5 T cell receptor beta chains were all read from a single sample in a study of metastatic and nonmetastatic thyroid tumors. Patients were all untreated before their thyroid surgery. MiXCR reprocessed the PCR reads for TCRdb. The sample lists 35,000 to 50,000 clones, about a sixth occurring once. The sample taken for sequencing was tumor tissue. The receptor set was obtained from a female donor with papillary thyroid cancer or a benign thyroid nodule (not recorded which). Some clones in this sample may be carry-over from other donors' samples.

This chain connects TRBV19 to TRBJ2-6, with 7 nucleotides matching TRBD1. CDR1 and CDR2 from the germline V gene are LNHDA and SQIVND (reference sequence). CDR3 length equals 16 residues. J lost 13 bases, V lost 6 bases, and 18 bases had no gene match. Here the CDR3 DNA reads TGTGCCAGTAGATCCCCTGGGGCAACAGGGGCAAAAGTCCTGACTTTC. It yields the protein CASRSPGATGAKVLTF.

The chain combines TRBV20-1 with TRBJ2-1; D gene unclear. The length of the CDR3 is 15 residues. Germline V gives CDR1 DFQATT, CDR2 SNEGSKA (reference sequence). Trimming took 0 bases from V and 6 from J, leaving 15 bases between them. CDR3 sequence reads: CSARDASVLANEQFF. CDR3 nucleotide sequence: TGCAGTGCTAGAGATGCGTCGGTGCTGGCCAATGAGCAGTTCTTC.

At least ten counts were recorded for this clone. One end of the junction varies from germline; a read error may be responsible. Other nucleotide sequences from this sample produce the same CDR3. CDR3 residues: CASSLGSGSPLHF. CDR3 bases: TGTGCCAGCAGCCTTGGGTCTGGCTCACCCCTCCACTTC. J is TRBJ1-6 and V is TRBV4-2; D not certain. The V gene's germline CDR1 is LGHNA and CDR2 YNFKEQ. The CDR3 is made up of 13 amino acids.

This clone has at least ten counts. The gene calls are TRBV28 and TRBJ2-6; D remains unclear. Germline-derived CDR1 and CDR2 are MDHEN and SYDVKM. V lost 5 bases and J 2 bases, leaving 4 bases between the germline ends. The length of the CDR3 is 13 residues. Written as DNA, the CDR3 is TGTGCCAGCAGTCGACCTGGGGCCAACGTCCTGACTTTC. This translates into CASSRPGANVLTF.

This clone was seen repeatedly, ten times or more. The genes are TRBV5-1 and TRBJ2-6; tentative D call: TRBD1 (5 bases). V was pared by 2 bases and J by 4 bases, with 10 bases between. Per the germline V gene, CDR1 is SGHRS and CDR2 is YFSETQ. The length of the CDR3 is 15 residues. In DNA form, the CDR3 reads TGCGCCAGCAGCTTCCAGGGAACCGGGGCCAACGTCCTGACTTTC. Translated, it gives CASSFQGTGANVLTF.